In this sample, the clone carrying this T cell receptor (beta chain) turned up a few times. One entry per CDR3 protein, called by TCRdb with MiXCR from the 5' RACE reads. The repertoire holds more than 600,000 distinct CDR3 sequences, with around a sixth as singletons. This sample was taken from a study of identical twins. Germline V CDR1 and CDR2: LGHNA, YSLEER. CDR3 size: 12 residues. Trimming left V 4 bases short and J 7 bases short, with 7 bases between. The same sample was also used in a study of T cells expressing NK-cell markers.

Material: PBMCs. The TCR originated in a woman aged 18 to 35 in good health. The chain employs TRBV4-3 and TRBJ2-2, with D unresolved. Written as DNA, the CDR3 is TGCGCCAGCAGCCCTTCTTACGGGGAGCTGTTTTTT. Translating it yields CASSPSYGELFF.